This record covers a single T cell receptor beta chain. What it binds is not known. The CDR3 runs to 18 residues. The germline V gene encodes CDR1 SGDLS and CDR2 YYNGEE. The V end was cut by 0 bases, the J end by 8 bases, with 26 bases between. The data were obtained in a study of cytomegalovirus exposure and HLA in healthy donors. Overall study context: Earlier findings included some 120 million unique TCR beta sequences obtained from about 180 million T cells. Regarding the study as a whole: Later analysis suggested links between common viral pathogens and several top significant clusters. The classifier reportedly diagnosed cytomegalovirus status with high specificity and sensitivity.

The primer mix had 60 Vbeta and 13 Jbeta primers. Authors' processing steps: A later analysis tallied roughly 77 million unique TCR beta chains, around 12 million of them shared. Sequenced by immunoSEQ multiplex PCR; TCRdb stores in-frame clones only, minus some. V, J and clone size derive from that table, while D and trimming were established from the DNA sequence. There are over 150,000 clones in the sample; approximately 79% occur only once, and around 4% lies in the top ten. The source material was PBMCs. The source of this sequence is a man between 40 and 49 years old in good health and CMV-seronegative. V gene TRBV9 combines with J gene TRBJ1-2; tentatively, D is TRBD1 (6 bases). The CDR3 bases are TGTGCCAGCAGCGTAGGGGTCCTGGGGGGGGGCGCAAATGTAGGCTACACCTTC. Translation gives CASSVGVLGGGANVGYTF.